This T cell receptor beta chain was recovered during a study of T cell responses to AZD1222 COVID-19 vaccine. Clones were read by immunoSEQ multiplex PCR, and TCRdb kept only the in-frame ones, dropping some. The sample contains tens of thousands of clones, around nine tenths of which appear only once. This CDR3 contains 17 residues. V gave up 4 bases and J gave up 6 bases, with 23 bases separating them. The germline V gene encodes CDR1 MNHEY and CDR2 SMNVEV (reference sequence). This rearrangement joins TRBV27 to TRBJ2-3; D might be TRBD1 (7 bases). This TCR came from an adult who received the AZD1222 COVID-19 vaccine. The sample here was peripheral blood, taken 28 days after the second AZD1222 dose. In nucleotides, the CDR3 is TGTGCCAGCAGTTCCACATCGGGACAGCCTGGGGGGGATACGCAGTATTTT. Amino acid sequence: CASSSTSGQPGGDTQYF.